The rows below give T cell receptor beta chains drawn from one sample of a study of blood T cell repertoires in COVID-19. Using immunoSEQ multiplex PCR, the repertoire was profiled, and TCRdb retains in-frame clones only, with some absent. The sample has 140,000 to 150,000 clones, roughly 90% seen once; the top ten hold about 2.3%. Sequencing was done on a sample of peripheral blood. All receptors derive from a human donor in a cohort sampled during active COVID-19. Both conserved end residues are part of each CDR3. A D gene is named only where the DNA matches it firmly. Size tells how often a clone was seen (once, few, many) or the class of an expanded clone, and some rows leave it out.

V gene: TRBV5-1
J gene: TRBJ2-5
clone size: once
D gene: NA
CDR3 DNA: TGCGCCAGCAGCTCCGGACAGGAGGGCTCGTTGGTGACCCAGTACTTC
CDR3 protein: CASSSGQEGSLVTQYF

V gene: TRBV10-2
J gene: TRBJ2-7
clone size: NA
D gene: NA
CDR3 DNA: TGCGCCAGCAGTGAGTCTAGGCGGCCCCCCTACGAGCAGTACTTC
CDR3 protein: CASSESRRPPYEQYF

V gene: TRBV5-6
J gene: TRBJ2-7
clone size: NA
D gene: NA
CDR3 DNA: TGTGCCAGCAGCTTGAAGGGGAGGCACGAGCAGTACTTC
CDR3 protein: CASSLKGRHEQYF

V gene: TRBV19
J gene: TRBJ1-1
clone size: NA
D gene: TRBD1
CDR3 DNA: TGTGCCAGTAGTACAACAGGGGACACTGAAGCTTTCTTT
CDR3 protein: CASSTTGDTEAFF

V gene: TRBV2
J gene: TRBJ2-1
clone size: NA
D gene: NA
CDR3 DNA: TGTGCCAGCAGCTTTTCCCACCCCGAGTCCGGAGCTAGTTTGGATGAGCAGTTCTTC
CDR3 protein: CASSFSHPESGASLDEQFF

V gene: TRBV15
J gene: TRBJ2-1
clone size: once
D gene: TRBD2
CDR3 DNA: TGTGCCACCAGCAGAGCCCTAGCGGGGGACAGCGAGCAGTTCTTC
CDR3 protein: CATSRALAGDSEQFF

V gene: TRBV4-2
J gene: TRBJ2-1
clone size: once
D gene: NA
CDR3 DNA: TGTGCCAGCAGCCAAGTGGCCAGCTCCTACAATGAGCAGTTCTTC
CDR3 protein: CASSQVASSYNEQFF

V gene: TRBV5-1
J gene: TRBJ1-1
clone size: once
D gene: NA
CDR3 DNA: TGCGCCAGCAGCTTCCATGCGGGTGAGAACACTGAAGCTTTCTTT
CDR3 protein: CASSFHAGENTEAFF

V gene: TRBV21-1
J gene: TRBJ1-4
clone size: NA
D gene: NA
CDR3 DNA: TGTGCCAGCGTCAGACAGTTAACTAATGAAAAACTGTTTTTT
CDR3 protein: CASVRQLTNEKLFF

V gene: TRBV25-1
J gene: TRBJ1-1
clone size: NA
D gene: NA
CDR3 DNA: TGTGCCAGCAGTGATCTTGACAGCCAGAACACTGAAGCTTTCTTT
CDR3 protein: CASSDLDSQNTEAFF

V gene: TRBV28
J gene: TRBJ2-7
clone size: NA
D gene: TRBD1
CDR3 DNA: TGTGCCAGCAGGGACAGGCTGAGCTCCTACGAGCAGTACTTC
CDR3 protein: CASRDRLSSYEQYF

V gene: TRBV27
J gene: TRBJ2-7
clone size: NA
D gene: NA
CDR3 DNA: TGTGCCAGCAGTTTAGGGCACCTCGGCCAGCAGTACTTC
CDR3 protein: CASSLGHLGQQYF

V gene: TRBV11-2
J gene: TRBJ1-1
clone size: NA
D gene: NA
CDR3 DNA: TGTGCCAGCAGCTTAAGGGGGGGACGATTCACTGAAGCTTTCTTT
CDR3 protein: CASSLRGGRFTEAFF

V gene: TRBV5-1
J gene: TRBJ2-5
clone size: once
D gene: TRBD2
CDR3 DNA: TGCGCCAGCAGCTTGACTCTAGCGGGGGTTGGGGAGACCCAGTACTTC
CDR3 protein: CASSLTLAGVGETQYF

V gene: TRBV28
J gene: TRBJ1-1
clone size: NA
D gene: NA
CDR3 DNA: TGTGCCAGCAGTTTACGCCCATATCGACAGGCGAACACTGAAGCTTTCTTT
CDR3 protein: CASSLRPYRQANTEAFF

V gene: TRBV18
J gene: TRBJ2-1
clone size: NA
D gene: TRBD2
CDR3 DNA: TGTGCCAGCTCACCCGCTAGCGGGGGGAACCTAGTCAATGAGCAGTTCTTC
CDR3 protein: CASSPASGGNLVNEQFF